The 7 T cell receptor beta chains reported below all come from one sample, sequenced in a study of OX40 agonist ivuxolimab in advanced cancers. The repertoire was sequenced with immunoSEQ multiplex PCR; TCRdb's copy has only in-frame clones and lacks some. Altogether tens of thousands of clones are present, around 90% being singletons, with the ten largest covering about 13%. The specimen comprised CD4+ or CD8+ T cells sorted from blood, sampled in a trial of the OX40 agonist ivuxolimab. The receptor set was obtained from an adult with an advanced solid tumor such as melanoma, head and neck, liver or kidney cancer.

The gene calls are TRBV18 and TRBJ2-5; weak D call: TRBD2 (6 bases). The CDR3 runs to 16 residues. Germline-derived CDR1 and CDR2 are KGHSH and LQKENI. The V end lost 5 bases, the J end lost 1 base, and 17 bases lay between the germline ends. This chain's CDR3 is CASSKGGAGLQETQYF. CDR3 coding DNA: TGTGCCAGCTCAAAAGGTGGGGCGGGACTCCAAGAGACCCAGTACTTC.

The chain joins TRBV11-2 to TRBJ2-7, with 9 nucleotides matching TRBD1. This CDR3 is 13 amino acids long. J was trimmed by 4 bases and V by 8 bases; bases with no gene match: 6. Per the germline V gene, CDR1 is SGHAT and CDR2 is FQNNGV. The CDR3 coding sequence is TGTGCCAGCGGGACCGGGACAGGGTACGAGCAGTACTTC. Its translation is CASGTGTGYEQYF.

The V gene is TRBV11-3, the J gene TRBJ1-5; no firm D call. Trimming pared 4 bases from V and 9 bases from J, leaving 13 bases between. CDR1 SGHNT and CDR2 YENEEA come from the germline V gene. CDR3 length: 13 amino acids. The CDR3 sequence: CASSSNSGSPQHF. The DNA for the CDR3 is TGTGCCAGCAGCTCAAACTCGGGGTCGCCCCAGCATTTT.

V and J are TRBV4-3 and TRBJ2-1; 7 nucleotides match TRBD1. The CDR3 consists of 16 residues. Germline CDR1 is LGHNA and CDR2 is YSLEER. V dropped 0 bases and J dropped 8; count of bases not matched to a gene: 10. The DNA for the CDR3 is TGCGCCAGCAGCCAAGATAGAGGGGGCGCGTATTATGAGCAGTTCTTC. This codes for CASSQDRGGAYYEQFF.

The CDR3 sequence is CASSFAVTYEQYF. CDR3 nucleotides: TGTGCCAGCAGCTTTGCTGTTACCTACGAGCAGTACTTC. V gene TRBV7-2 combines with J gene TRBJ2-7; D is undetermined. The CDR3 length is 13 residues. Trimming left V 3 bases short and J 2 bases short, with 8 bases between. CDR1 and CDR2 (germline): SGHTA, FQGNSA.

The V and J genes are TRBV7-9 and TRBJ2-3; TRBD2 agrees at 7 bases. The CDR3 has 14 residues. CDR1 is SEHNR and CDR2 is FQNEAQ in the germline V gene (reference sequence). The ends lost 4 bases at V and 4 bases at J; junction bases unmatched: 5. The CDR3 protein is CASSSSGTADTQYF. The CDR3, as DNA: TGTGCCAGCAGCTCGAGCGGGACGGCAGATACGCAGTATTTT.

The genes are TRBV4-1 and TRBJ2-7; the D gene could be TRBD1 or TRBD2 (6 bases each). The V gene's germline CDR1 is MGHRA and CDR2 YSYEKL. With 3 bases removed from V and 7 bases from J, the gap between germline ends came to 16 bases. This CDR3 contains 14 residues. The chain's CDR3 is CASSHYSGGGEQYF. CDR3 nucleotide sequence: TGCGCCAGCAGCCATTATAGCGGAGGGGGAGAGCAGTACTTC.